This T cell receptor (beta chain) was captured by sequencing in a study of cytomegalovirus exposure and HLA in healthy donors. V was shortened by 2 bases and J by 7 bases, with 12 bases between the two germline ends. Germline CDR1 and CDR2: GTSNPN and SVGIG (reference sequence). The CDR3 is 13 amino acids. Primers for the PCR totalled 60 Vbeta and 13 Jbeta. The method was immunoSEQ multiplex PCR; TCRdb's version includes in-frame clones alone and lacks a portion of them. The sample contains about 180,000 clones, around 80% of which appear only once. Sequenced sample: PBMCs. This clonotype originated in a woman in her thirties in good health and CMV-seronegative. This chain links TRBV30 with TRBJ1-5, with no clear D. The DNA of the CDR3 is TGTGCCTGGAGTACTAGTAGTGGGCAGCCCCAGCATTTT. Translated: CAWSTSSGQPQHF.